The 8 T cell receptor beta chains below come from one sample, sequenced in a study of OX40 agonist ivuxolimab in advanced cancers. Preparation of the library involved the immunoSEQ multiplex PCR assay. In its TCRdb copy, this immuneACCESS table keeps in-frame sequences only and misses some clones. Where compared with another copy, unresolved V genes explain less than half of these, and the others have no known cause. This sample comprises about 86,000 clones, 87% of them detected only once. The top ten clones comprise approximately 1.5% of the sample. The sample consisted of CD4+ or CD8+ T cells sorted from blood, taken in a trial of the OX40 agonist ivuxolimab. The receptors were gathered from an adult with an advanced solid tumor such as melanoma, head and neck, liver or kidney cancer.

This clone was picked up a small number of times. The chain couples TRBV28 to TRBJ1-2, with D possibly being TRBD1 (6 bases). CDR1 is MDHEN and CDR2 is SYDVKM in the germline V gene. Trimming left V 4 bases short and J 0 bases short, with 12 bases between. The CDR3 runs 15 residues. The CDR3 loop reads CASSWGAGANYGYTF. The CDR3, as DNA: TGTGCCAGCAGTTGGGGGGCGGGAGCTAACTATGGCTACACCTTC.

V and J are TRBV27 and TRBJ1-2; maybe TRBD1 (6 bases). Trimming stripped 6 bases from V and 2 bases from J, with 16 bases between. This CDR3 is built from 15 residues. Germline V gene sequence: CDR1 MNHEY, CDR2 SMNVEV (reference sequence). The CDR3 coding sequence is TGTGCCAGCAGCCGGACCACTACAGGGAACTATGGCTACACCTTC. Protein sequence: CASSRTTTGNYGYTF.

This sequence joins TRBV5-1 and TRBJ2-5; D uncertain. Germline CDR1 is SGHRS and CDR2 is YFSETQ. V was pared by 0 bases and J by 3 bases, with 15 bases between. There are 16 residues in the CDR3. CDR3 in amino acids: CASSLAGGRAEETQYF. DNA for the CDR3: TGCGCCAGCAGCTTGGCGGGTGGAAGGGCAGAAGAGACCCAGTACTTC.

CDR3 DNA sequence: TGTGCCAGCAGCCATCGGGGGGGGCTATTAAGGAACACTGAAGCTTTCTTT. Translating it yields CASSHRGGLLRNTEAFF. This chain uses TRBV7-2 with TRBJ1-1; a possible D gene is TRBD1 (6 bases). Trimming stripped 5 bases from V and 1 base from J, with 20 bases between. Germline V lookup: CDR1 SGHTA, CDR2 FQGNSA. The CDR3 has 17 residues.

This rearrangement joins TRBV7-9 to TRBJ1-1; 9 nucleotides line up with TRBD1. Looked up from germline, CDR1 is SEHNR and CDR2 is FQNEAQ (reference sequence). CDR3 size: 18 residues. V shed 5 bases, J shed 4 bases, and the junction held 17 bases outside the gene matches. The CDR3 loop reads CASSPTPGTGRRSTEAFF. CDR3 sequence (DNA): TGTGCCAGCAGCCCGACACCCGGGACAGGGAGGCGGAGCACTGAAGCTTTCTTT.

The rearrangement joins TRBV18 to TRBJ1-3; D may be TRBD1 (5 bases). The CDR3 is 14 amino acids. The V end lost 8 bases, the J end lost 6 bases, and 17 bases lay between the germline ends. Per germline, CDR1 KGHSH and CDR2 LQKENI. The CDR3 reads CASSRQSSTNTIYF. CDR3 sequence (DNA): TGTGCCAGCAGTCGACAGAGCTCTACAAACACCATATATTTT.

This clone was seen only a few times. V gene TRBV19 combines with J gene TRBJ1-1, with D perhaps TRBD1 (5 bases). The CDR3 is 14 residues long. Trimming left V 6 bases short and J 3 bases short, with 14 bases between. Looked up from germline, CDR1 is LNHDA and CDR2 is SQIVND (reference sequence). The DNA of the CDR3 is TGTGCCAGTAGCCCGAGGGGTCGGGACACTGAAGCTTTCTTT. Its protein product is CASSPRGRDTEAFF. The variable domain in full, completed from reference TRBV19 and TRBJ1-1, reads DGGITQSPKYLFRKEGQNVTLSCEQNLNHDAMYWYRQDPGQGLRLIYYSQIVNDFQKGDIAEGYSVSREKKESFPLTVTSAQKNPTAFYLCASSPRGRDTEAFFGQGTRLTVV.

The V call is TRBV5-5, the J call TRBJ2-3; D uncertain. CDR1 SGHKS and CDR2 YYEKEE come from the germline V gene (reference sequence). This CDR3 comprises 17 residues. The V end lost 1 base, the J end lost 1 base, and 16 bases lay between the germline ends. The CDR3 spells CASSLRAFQVGTDTQYF. For the CDR3, the DNA is TGTGCCAGCAGCTTGAGGGCCTTTCAGGTCGGCACAGATACGCAGTATTTT.